These 11 T cell receptor beta chains share one sample of origin, sequenced in a study of neurological immune-mediated disorders (dated by TCRdb to the late 2010s). The time point label of this sample denotes: technical triplicate 2. Library generation was performed with 5' RACE. Data came from an Illumina HiSeq 2500. TCRdb took the public reads, trimmed them with fastp at Q25, ran MiXCR for clone calling and kept in-frame beta chains. Duplicate CDR3 protein sequences are folded into a single record with the most common DNA and genes. The sample profile shows fewer than 40,000 distinct CDR3 sequences; more than 10% of them were found once. In total, the top ten clones hold more than 4.5% of the sample. Sequenced input: CD4+ T cells from blood. All receptors come from a female donor with HTLV-1-associated myelopathy (HAM/TSP).

Remarks on this clonotype: A much larger clone sits a single nucleotide away, making a read error possible. The genes are TRBV2 and TRBJ2-2; D is tentatively TRBD1 or TRBD2 (5 bases each). The CDR3 sequence is 14 residues long. Germline V gene sequence: CDR1 SNHLY, CDR2 FYNNEI. CDR3 residues: CASRGVDNTVELFF. CDR3 DNA: TGTGCCAGCAGGGGGGTTGACAACACCGTGGAGCTGTTTTTT.

This clonotype came up many times. This chain uses TRBV20-1 with TRBJ2-5; 9 nucleotides match TRBD2. Germline V gene lookup returns CDR1 DFQATT and CDR2 SNEGSKA (reference sequence). There are 15 residues in the CDR3. The junction had 10 bases not matched to a gene; V was cut back by 6 bases and J by 2 bases. CDR3 DNA: TGCAGTGCGCGAAGTCTAGCGGGGAAGCAAGAGACCCAGTACTTC. Its protein is CSARSLAGKQETQYF.

This clonotype was picked up many times. This chain uses TRBV13 with TRBJ2-7, with a weak D call TRBD1 (6 bases). Germline V gives CDR1 PRHDT, CDR2 FYEKMQ (reference sequence). The CDR3 consists of 16 residues. V gave up 5 bases and J gave up 3 bases, with 20 bases separating them. In DNA, the CDR3 is TGTGCCAGCAGCCCTTTCGCCGGACAGAGGAACTACGAGCAGTACTTC. Translating gives CASSPFAGQRNYEQYF.

This clonotype was detected ten times or more. V gene TRBV24-1 combines with J gene TRBJ1-2; D remains ambiguous. Trimming took 4 bases from V and 9 from J, leaving 14 bases between them. Germline V gives CDR1 KGHDR, CDR2 SFDVKD. This CDR3 has 13 amino acids. Here the CDR3 reads CATSDSTRTRYTF. The CDR3 DNA sequence: TGTGCCACCAGTGACTCCACTAGGACCCGCTACACCTTC.

This clonotype was recorded at least ten times. The chain uses TRBV7-3 and TRBJ2-1; 10 bases match TRBD2. In germline, CDR1 is SGHTA, CDR2 FQGTGA. The junction had 4 bases not matched to a gene; V was cut back by 5 bases and J by 0 bases. This CDR3 is 16 amino acids long. CDR3 bases: TGTGCCAGCAGCCCTAGCGGGGGAAGCTCCTACAATGAGCAGTTCTTC. Translating gives CASSPSGGSSYNEQFF.

In this sample, this clonotype turned up many times. The CDR3 region is CAWTWPGMGTDTQYF. The CDR3 bases are TGTGCCTGGACCTGGCCGGGAATGGGCACAGATACGCAGTATTTT. V gene TRBV30 combines with J gene TRBJ2-3; D might be TRBD2 (5 bases). The CDR3 covers 15 residues. CDR1 and CDR2 (germline): GTSNPN, SVGIG (reference sequence). Trimming pared 4 bases from V and 1 base from J, leaving 15 bases between.

This clonotype was detected many times. The rearrangement uses TRBV24-1 and TRBJ2-3; D remains unclear. Germline V gene lookup returns CDR1 KGHDR and CDR2 SFDVKD. This CDR3 is 13 amino acids long. With 5 bases removed from V and 0 bases from J, the gap between germline ends came to 5 bases. This CDR3 reads CATSVGSTDTQYF. The CDR3 bases are TGTGCCACCAGTGTAGGCAGCACAGATACGCAGTATTTT.

The chain employs TRBV6-1 and TRBJ2-1; 10 nucleotides align to TRBD2. J gave up 0 bases and V 4 bases, and 9 bases lay outside the gene matches. This CDR3 spans 18 amino acids. Looked up from germline, CDR1 is MNHNS and CDR2 is SASEGT. Here the CDR3 DNA reads TGTGCCAGCAGTGGTCCAGCGGGAGGGCCGAGCTCCTACAATGAGCAGTTCTTC. This codes for CASSGPAGGPSSYNEQFF.

This clonotype appeared many times. V is TRBV10-3 and J is TRBJ2-5; D perhaps matches TRBD2 (5 bases). The length of the CDR3 is 14 residues. The V end was cut by 10 bases, the J end by 2 bases, with 17 bases between. Germline V lookup: CDR1 ENHRY, CDR2 SYGVKD. The CDR3 region is CATRTDPEQETQYF. The DNA of the CDR3 is TGTGCCACCCGGACTGACCCGGAACAAGAGACCCAGTACTTC.

In this sample, this clonotype turned up many times. This rearrangement joins TRBV7-2 to TRBJ2-5, with 7 bases identical to TRBD2. Germline CDR1 SGHTA, CDR2 FQGNSA. V shed 5 bases, J shed 5 bases, and the junction held 20 bases outside the gene matches. This CDR3 region has 18 residues. CDR3 nucleotide sequence: TGTGCCAGCAGCGTCCCTTTGGGGGGGGGAGGGCGAGGGGAGACCCAGTACTTC. Translation gives CASSVPLGGGGRGETQYF.

This clonotype was detected ten times or more. The chain recombines TRBV7-2 with TRBJ2-3, with TRBD1 identical over 9 bases. The CDR3 covers 16 residues. V lost 4 bases and J lost 4; bases outside the gene matches: 9. Germline V CDR1 and CDR2: SGHTA, FQGNSA. DNA of the CDR3: TGTGCCAGCAGCTCCGGACCGGGACAGGGAGCAGATACGCAGTATTTT. The encoded protein is CASSSGPGQGADTQYF.